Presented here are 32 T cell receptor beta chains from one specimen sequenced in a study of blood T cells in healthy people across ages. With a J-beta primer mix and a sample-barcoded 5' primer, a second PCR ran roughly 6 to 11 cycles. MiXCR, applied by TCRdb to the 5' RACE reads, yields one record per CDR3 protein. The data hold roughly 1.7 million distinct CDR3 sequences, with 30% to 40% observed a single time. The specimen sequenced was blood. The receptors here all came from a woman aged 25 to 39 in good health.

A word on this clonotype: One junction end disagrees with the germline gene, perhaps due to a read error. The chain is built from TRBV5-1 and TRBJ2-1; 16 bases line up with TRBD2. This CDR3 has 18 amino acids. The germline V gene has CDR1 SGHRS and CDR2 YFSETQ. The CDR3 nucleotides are TGCGCCAGCAGTGGGACTAGCGGGGGGGTAAGCTCCTACAATGAGCGGTTCTTC. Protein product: CASSGTSGGVSSYNERFF.

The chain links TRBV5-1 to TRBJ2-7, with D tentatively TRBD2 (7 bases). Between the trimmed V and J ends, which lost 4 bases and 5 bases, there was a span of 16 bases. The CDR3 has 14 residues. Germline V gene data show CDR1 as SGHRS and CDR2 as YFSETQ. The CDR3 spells CASSSAGGRHEQYF. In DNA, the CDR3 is TGCGCCAGCAGCAGCGCCGGGGGGCGCCACGAGCAGTACTTC. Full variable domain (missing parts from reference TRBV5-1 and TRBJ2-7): KAGVTQTPRYLIKTRGQQVTLSCSPISGHRSVSWYQQTPGQGLQFLFEYFSETQRNKGNFPGRFSGRQFSNSRSEMNVSTLELGDSALYLCASSSAGGRHEQYFGPGTRLTVT.

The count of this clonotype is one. For the CDR3, the DNA is TGCGCCAGCAGCCTCCTCATGGGACTAGCGGGTTACCTTACTAGCACAGATACGCAGTATTTT. Its translation is CASSLLMGLAGYLTSTDTQYF. The V and J genes are TRBV4-1 and TRBJ2-3, with 12 bases fitting TRBD2. The germline gives CDR1 MGHRA, CDR2 YSYEKL. The trim removed 4 bases at V and 0 bases at J, leaving 17 bases unmatched. This CDR3 spans 21 amino acids.

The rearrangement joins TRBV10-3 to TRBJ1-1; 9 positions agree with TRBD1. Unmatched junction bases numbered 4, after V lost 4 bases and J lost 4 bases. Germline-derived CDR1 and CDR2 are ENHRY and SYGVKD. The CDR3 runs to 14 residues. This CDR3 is CAISGQGDGTEAFF. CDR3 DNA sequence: TGTGCCATCAGTGGACAGGGGGATGGCACTGAAGCTTTCTTT.

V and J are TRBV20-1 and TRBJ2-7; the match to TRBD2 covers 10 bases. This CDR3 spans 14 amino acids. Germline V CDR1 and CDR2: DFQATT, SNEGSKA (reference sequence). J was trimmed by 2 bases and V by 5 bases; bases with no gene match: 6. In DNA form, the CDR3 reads TGCAGTGCTCCTCAGAGCGGGAGGGCCTACGAGCAGTACTTC. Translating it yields CSAPQSGRAYEQYF.

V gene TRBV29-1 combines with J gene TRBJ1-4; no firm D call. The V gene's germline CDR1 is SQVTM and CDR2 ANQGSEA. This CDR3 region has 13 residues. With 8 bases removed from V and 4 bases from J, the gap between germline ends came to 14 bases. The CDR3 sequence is CSTLGGVNEKLFF. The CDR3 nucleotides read TGCAGCACCCTCGGTGGGGTTAATGAAAAACTGTTTTTT.

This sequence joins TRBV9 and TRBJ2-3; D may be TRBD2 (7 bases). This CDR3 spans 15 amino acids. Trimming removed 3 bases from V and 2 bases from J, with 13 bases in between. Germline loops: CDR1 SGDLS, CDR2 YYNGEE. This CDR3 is CASSAVGGATDTQYF. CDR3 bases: TGTGCCAGCAGCGCAGTGGGGGGGGCCACAGATACGCAGTATTTT.

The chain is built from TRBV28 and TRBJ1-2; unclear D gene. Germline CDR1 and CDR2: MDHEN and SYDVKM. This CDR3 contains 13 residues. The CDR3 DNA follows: TGTGCTACCGAGAACAGCGGCGGATATGGCTACACCTTC. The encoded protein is CATENSGGYGYTF.

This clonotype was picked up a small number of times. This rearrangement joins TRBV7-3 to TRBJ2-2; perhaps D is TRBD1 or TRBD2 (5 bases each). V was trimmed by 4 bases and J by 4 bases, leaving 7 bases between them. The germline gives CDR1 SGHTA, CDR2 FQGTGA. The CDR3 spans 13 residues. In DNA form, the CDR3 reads TGTGCCAGCAGCTCCGGGGCCACCGGGGAGCTGTTTTTT. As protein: CASSSGATGELFF. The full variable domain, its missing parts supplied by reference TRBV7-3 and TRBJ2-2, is GAGVSQTPSNKVTEKGKYVELRCDPISGHTALYWYRQSLGQGPEFLIYFQGTGAADDSGLPNDRFFAVRPEGSVSTLKIQRTERGDSAVYLCASSSGATGELFFGEGSRLTVL.

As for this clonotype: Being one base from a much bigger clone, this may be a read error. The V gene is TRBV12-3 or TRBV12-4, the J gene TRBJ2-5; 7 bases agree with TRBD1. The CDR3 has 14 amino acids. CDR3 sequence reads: CASSAPGQQETRYF. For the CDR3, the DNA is TGTGCCAGCAGTGCCCCGGGACAGCAAGAGACCCGGTACTTC.

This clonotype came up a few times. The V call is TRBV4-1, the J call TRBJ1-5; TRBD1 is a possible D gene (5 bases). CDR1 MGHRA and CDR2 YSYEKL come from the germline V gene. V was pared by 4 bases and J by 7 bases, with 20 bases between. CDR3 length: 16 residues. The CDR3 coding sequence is TGCGCCAGCAGCCCGGGGGGTACGGGGACGTGGCAGCCCCAGCATTTT. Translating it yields CASSPGGTGTWQPQHF.

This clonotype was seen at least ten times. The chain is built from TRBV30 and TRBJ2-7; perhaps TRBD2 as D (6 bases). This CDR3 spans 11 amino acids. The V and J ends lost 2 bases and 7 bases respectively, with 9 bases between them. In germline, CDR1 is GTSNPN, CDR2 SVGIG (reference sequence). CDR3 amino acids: CAWSWGEEQYF. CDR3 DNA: TGTGCCTGGAGTTGGGGGGAAGAGCAGTACTTC.

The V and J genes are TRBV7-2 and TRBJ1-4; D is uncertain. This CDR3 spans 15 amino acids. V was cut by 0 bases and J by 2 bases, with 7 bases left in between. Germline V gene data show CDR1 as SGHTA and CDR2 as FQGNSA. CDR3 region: CASSLARQTNEKLFF. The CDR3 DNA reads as TGTGCCAGCAGCTTAGCGCGGCAGACTAATGAAAAACTGTTTTTT.

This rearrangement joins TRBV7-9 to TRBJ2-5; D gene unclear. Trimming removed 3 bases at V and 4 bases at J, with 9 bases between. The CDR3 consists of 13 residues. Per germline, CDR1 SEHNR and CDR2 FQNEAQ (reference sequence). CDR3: CASSFMGSETQYF. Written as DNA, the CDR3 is TGTGCCAGCAGCTTTATGGGGTCAGAGACCCAGTACTTC.

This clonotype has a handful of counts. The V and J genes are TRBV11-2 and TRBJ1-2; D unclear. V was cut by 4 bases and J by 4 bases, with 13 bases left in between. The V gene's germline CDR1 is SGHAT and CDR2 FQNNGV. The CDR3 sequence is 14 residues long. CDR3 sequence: CASSSEASLYGYTF. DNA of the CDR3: TGTGCCAGCAGCTCGGAAGCGAGCCTCTATGGCTACACCTTC.

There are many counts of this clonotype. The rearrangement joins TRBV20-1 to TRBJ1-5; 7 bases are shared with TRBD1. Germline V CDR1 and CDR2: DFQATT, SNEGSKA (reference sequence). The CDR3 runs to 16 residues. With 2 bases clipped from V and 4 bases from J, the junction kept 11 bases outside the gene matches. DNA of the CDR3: TGCAGTGCTAGACCCCAGGGGCGGACAGGAAATCAGCCCCAGCATTTT. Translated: CSARPQGRTGNQPQHF.

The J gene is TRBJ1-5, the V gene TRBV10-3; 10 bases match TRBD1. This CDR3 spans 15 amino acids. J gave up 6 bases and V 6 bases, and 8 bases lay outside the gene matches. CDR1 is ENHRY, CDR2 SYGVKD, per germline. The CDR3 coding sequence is TGTGCCATCAGCTTAGACAGGGGGCTTGGTCAGCCCCAGCATTTT. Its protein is CAISLDRGLGQPQHF.

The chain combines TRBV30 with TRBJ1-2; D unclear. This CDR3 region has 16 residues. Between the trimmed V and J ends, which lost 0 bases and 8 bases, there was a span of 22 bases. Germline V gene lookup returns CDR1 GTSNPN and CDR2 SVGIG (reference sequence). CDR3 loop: CAWSVRRPSSSGGYTF. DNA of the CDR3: TGTGCCTGGAGTGTACGGCGTCCAAGCTCTTCTGGGGGCTACACCTTC.

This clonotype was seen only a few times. CDR3 region: CASSLFLAGDHEQYF. As DNA, the CDR3 is TGTGCCAGCAGCTTATTCCTAGCGGGAGACCACGAGCAGTACTTC. This chain links TRBV7-8 with TRBJ2-7; the match to TRBD2 covers 10 bases. Germline assignment: CDR1 SGHVS and CDR2 FQNEAQ. The CDR3 has 15 amino acids. With 2 bases clipped from V and 5 bases from J, the junction kept 6 bases outside the gene matches.

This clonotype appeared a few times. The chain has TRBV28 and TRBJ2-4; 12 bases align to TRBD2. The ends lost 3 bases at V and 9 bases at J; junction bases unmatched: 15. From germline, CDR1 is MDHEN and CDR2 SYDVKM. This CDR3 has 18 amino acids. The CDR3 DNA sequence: TGTGCCAGCAGTTTTTTCTCTAGCGGGAGGGCCATACGCTCCATTCAGTACTTC. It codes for CASSFFSSGRAIRSIQYF.

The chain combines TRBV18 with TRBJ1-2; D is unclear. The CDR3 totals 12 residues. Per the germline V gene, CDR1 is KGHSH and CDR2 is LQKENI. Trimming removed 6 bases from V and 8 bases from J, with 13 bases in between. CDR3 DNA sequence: TGTGCCAGCTCGCAACAAAGGAGCGGCTACACCTTC. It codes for CASSQQRSGYTF.

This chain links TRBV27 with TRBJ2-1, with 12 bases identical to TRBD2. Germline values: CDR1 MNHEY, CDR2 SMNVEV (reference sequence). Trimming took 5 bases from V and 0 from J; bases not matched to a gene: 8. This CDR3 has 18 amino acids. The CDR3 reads CASSPGLAGPSSYNEQFF. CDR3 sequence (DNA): TGTGCCAGCAGTCCCGGACTAGCGGGACCTAGCTCCTACAATGAGCAGTTCTTC.

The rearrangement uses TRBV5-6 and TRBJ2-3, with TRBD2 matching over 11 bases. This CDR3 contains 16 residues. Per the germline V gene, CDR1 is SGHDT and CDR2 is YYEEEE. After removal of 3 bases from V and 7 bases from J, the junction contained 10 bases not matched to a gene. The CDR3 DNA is TGTGCCAGCAGCTGGGGCGTAGCGGGGGGGCCAAATACGCAGTATTTT. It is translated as CASSWGVAGGPNTQYF.

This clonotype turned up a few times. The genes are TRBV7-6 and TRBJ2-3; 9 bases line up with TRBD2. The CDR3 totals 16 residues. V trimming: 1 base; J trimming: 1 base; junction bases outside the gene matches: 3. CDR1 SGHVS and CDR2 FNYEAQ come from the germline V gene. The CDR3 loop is CASSLGGRAGTDTQYF. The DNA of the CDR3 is TGTGCCAGCAGCTTAGGCGGGAGGGCCGGCACAGATACGCAGTATTTT.

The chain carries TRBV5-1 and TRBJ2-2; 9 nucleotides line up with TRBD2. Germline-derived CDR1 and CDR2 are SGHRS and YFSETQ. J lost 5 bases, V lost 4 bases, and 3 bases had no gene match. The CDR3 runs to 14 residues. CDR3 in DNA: TGCGCCAGCAGCGCTAGCGGGAAGACCGGGGAGCTGTTTTTT. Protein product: CASSASGKTGELFF.

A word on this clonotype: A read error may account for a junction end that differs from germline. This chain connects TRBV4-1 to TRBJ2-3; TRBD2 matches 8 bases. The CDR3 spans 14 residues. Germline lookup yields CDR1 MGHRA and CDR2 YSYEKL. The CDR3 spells CVSSQDGTRDTQYF. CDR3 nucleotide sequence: TGCGTCAGCAGTCAAGATGGGACTAGGGATACGCAGTATTTT.

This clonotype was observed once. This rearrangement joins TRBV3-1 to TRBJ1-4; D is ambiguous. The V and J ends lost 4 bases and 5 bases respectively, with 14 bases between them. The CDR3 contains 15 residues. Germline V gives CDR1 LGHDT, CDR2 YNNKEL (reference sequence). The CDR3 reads CASSRSGGLNEKLFF. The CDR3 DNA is TGTGCCAGCAGCCGAAGTGGTGGGCTCAATGAAAAACTGTTTTTT.

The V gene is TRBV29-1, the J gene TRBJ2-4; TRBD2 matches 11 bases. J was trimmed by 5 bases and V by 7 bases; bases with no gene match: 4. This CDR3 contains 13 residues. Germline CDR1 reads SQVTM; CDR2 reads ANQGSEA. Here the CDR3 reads CSALAGGQNIQYF. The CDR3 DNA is TGCAGCGCCTTAGCGGGAGGGCAAAACATTCAGTACTTC.

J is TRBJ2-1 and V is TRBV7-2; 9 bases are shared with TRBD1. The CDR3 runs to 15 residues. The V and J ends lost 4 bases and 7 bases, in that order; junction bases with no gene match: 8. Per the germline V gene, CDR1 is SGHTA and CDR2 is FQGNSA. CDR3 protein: CASSSTGGAVNEQFF. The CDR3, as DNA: TGTGCCAGCAGCTCAACAGGGGGCGCGGTGAATGAGCAGTTCTTC.

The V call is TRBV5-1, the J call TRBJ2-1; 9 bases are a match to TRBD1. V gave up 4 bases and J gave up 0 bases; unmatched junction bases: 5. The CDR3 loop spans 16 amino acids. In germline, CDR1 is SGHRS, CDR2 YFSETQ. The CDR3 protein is CASSGGQGSSYNEQFF. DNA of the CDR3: TGCGCCAGCAGCGGGGGACAGGGAAGCTCCTACAATGAGCAGTTCTTC.

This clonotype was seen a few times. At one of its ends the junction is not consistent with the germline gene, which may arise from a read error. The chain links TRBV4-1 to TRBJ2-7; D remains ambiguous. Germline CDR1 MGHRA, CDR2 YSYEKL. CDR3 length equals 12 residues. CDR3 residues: CASSQPSGEQYF. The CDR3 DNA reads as TGTGCCAGCAGCCAACCCTCCGGCGAGCAGTACTTC.

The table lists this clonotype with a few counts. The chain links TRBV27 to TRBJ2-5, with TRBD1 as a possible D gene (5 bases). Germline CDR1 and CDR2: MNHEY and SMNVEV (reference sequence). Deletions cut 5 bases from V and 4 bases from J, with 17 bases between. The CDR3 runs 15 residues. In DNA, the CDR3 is TGTGCCAGCAGTATGCTAGGGGAAGATTTAGAGACCCAGTACTTC. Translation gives CASSMLGEDLETQYF.